The clone carrying this T cell receptor beta chain has a single count. Germline V gene lookup returns CDR1 ENHRY and CDR2 SYGVKD. This CDR3 comprises 14 residues. The V end lost 5 bases, the J end lost 2 bases, and 12 bases lay between the germline ends. The table came from immunoSEQ multiplex PCR; TCRdb's copy has only in-frame clones and leaves some out. Of approximately 260,000 clones listed, 86% were seen once; the top ten hold roughly 3.5%. This sample is drawn from a study of blood T cell repertoires in COVID-19. Whole-study context: The United States, Italy and Spain were the sources of the acute and convalescent COVID-19 samples. PBMCs, B-cell-depleted T cells, or T cells were the source of the cDNA or gDNA that made up the material.

The clonotype comes from a woman aged 40 to 50 with acute COVID-19. The source material was PBMCs or T cells enriched from blood (not recorded which). The genes are TRBV10-3 and TRBJ1-2; no reliable D call. The CDR3 DNA reads TGTGCCATCAGTCATTCGACGGGGAACTATGGCTACACCTTC. It encodes CAISHSTGNYGYTF.